The 18 T cell receptor beta chains below were found in one sample sequenced in a study of beta chain features in type 1 diabetes. Study-wide results and limits: Shorter TCRB CDR3s, moderately but significantly so, marked every one of the four CD4+ subsets in Type 1 diabetes patients.

The entirety of the isolated RNA underwent reverse transcription, so expressed TCRB transcripts were sequenced. The method was immunoSEQ multiplex PCR; TCRdb's version includes in-frame clones alone and lacks a portion of them. The repertoire holds about 660,000 clones, 11% to 15% seen once, with approximately 0.043% in the top ten. Their antigen targets remain unknown. Sequencing was carried out using naive CD4+ T cells from blood. The receptors originated from a man aged 18 to 30 with type 1 diabetes.

The J gene is TRBJ2-3, the V gene TRBV30, with a weak D call TRBD1 (5 bases). This CDR3 comprises 10 residues. Germline assignment: CDR1 GTSNPN and CDR2 SVGIG (reference sequence). The CDR3 nucleotides are TGTGCTTGGGGCCCAGGGACGCAGTATTTT. Its protein is CAWGPGTQYF.

This clone was recorded a few times. The J gene is TRBJ2-7, the V gene TRBV7-9; D unresolved. This CDR3 has 16 residues. The V end lost 3 bases, the J end lost 3 bases, and 18 bases lay between the germline ends. Germline V gives CDR1 SEHNR, CDR2 FQNEAQ (reference sequence). The CDR3 protein is CASSFTGSNGIYEQYF. The CDR3 nucleotides read TGTGCCAGCAGCTTCACCGGGTCAAATGGGATCTACGAGCAGTACTTC.

The chain couples TRBV10-3 to TRBJ2-5, with a tentative D call TRBD1 (6 bases). Trimming left V 2 bases short and J 6 bases short, with 16 bases between. Germline CDR1 ENHRY, CDR2 SYGVKD. The CDR3 runs 15 residues. CDR3 in amino acids: CAISEPPQGWKTQYF. CDR3 DNA sequence: TGTGCCATCAGTGAGCCACCACAGGGTTGGAAGACCCAGTACTTC.

This clone was recorded a few times. The gene calls are TRBV19 and TRBJ2-1; 7 nucleotides line up with TRBD1. The CDR3 spans 13 residues. V lost 4 bases, J lost 9 bases, and 6 bases stayed unmatched. Per the germline V gene, CDR1 is LNHDA and CDR2 is SQIVND (reference sequence). DNA for the CDR3: TGTGCCAGTAGTACGAGACAGGGTAGTGAGCAGTTCTTC. This encodes CASSTRQGSEQFF.

V usage is TRBV11-3 and J usage is TRBJ2-1; D might be TRBD2 (6 bases). This CDR3 comprises 14 residues. V was clipped by 5 bases and J by 3 bases, with 11 bases between them. Germline CDR1 and CDR2: SGHNT and YENEEA. CDR3 residues: CASSLQGGYNEQFF. The DNA for the CDR3 is TGTGCCAGCAGCCTTCAGGGAGGCTACAATGAGCAGTTCTTC.

The chain links TRBV28 to TRBJ1-6; D is undetermined. CDR1 and CDR2 (germline): MDHEN, SYDVKM. Trimming stripped 3 bases from V and 8 bases from J, with 11 bases between. CDR3 length equals 14 residues. CDR3 DNA: TGTGCCAGCAGTTTGTCGACAAAGGATTCACCCCTCCACTTT. It is translated as CASSLSTKDSPLHF.

This clone was seen a handful of times. J is TRBJ1-1 and V is TRBV9; possibly TRBD1 for D (6 bases). V was shortened by 0 bases and J by 0 bases, with 12 bases between the two germline ends. The V gene's germline CDR1 is SGDLS and CDR2 YYNGEE. The CDR3 covers 16 residues. DNA for the CDR3: TGTGCCAGCAGCGTAGGGGGGGCAACTTTGAACACTGAAGCTTTCTTT. This sequence encodes CASSVGGATLNTEAFF.

A few counts support this clone. The rearrangement links TRBV7-9 to TRBJ2-7; no firm D call. Germline V gives CDR1 SEHNR, CDR2 FQNEAQ (reference sequence). CDR3 length: 11 amino acids. V lost 5 bases, J lost 6 bases, and 8 bases lay in between. The CDR3 DNA reads TGTGCCAGCAGCGCCTCGGGCGAGCAGTACTTC. Protein product: CASSASGEQYF.

This clone was found a few times. V usage is TRBV18 and J usage is TRBJ2-5; 11 bases are a match to TRBD2. The CDR3 is made up of 16 amino acids. The germline V gene has CDR1 KGHSH and CDR2 LQKENI. Germline trimming cut 3 bases from V and 3 bases from J; bases unmatched to any gene: 6. This CDR3 is CASSPPSGRTKETQYF. The CDR3 coding sequence is TGTGCCAGCTCACCTCCTAGCGGGAGGACTAAAGAGACCCAGTACTTC.

This clone has only a few counts. The chain couples TRBV7-9 to TRBJ2-1; unclear D gene. Germline CDR1 and CDR2: SEHNR and FQNEAQ (reference sequence). V lost 1 base and J lost 10, with 11 bases in between. The CDR3 has 13 residues. CDR3: CASSLERPGEQFF. The CDR3 DNA sequence: TGTGCCAGCAGCTTAGAGAGGCCAGGAGAGCAGTTCTTC.

This sequence joins TRBV29-1 and TRBJ2-1; 7 positions agree with TRBD2. CDR3 length: 16 amino acids. V was pared by 0 bases and J by 0 bases, with 5 bases of the junction left unmatched. Germline V gene data show CDR1 as SQVTM and CDR2 as ANQGSEA. CDR3: CSVEDKTSASYNEQFF. The CDR3 nucleotides read TGCAGCGTTGAAGATAAAACTAGCGCCTCCTACAATGAGCAGTTCTTC.

A few counts support this clone. The chain links TRBV10-3 to TRBJ2-1; 11 nucleotides align to TRBD2. The germline gives CDR1 ENHRY, CDR2 SYGVKD. The trim removed 6 bases at V and 3 bases at J, leaving 7 bases unmatched. This CDR3 spans 16 amino acids. The CDR3 nucleotides read TGTGCCATCAGACCTAGCGGGGGGACGAGCTACAATGAGCAGTTCTTC. Its translation: CAIRPSGGTSYNEQFF.

V and J are TRBV28 and TRBJ2-1; D remains ambiguous. Germline assignment: CDR1 MDHEN and CDR2 SYDVKM. V was trimmed by 2 bases and J by 7 bases, leaving 6 bases between them. The CDR3 consists of 12 residues. The chain's CDR3 is CASSLVWNEQFF. DNA for the CDR3: TGTGCCAGCAGTTTAGTGTGGAATGAGCAGTTCTTC.

The V and J genes are TRBV7-2 and TRBJ2-5; D is unclear. CDR3 length: 14 residues. The germline CDR1 and CDR2 sequences are SGHTA and FQGNSA. Trimming removed 5 bases at V and 0 bases at J, with 10 bases between. In DNA, the CDR3 is TGTGCCAGCAGCCGGACCCCTGACCAAGAGACCCAGTACTTC. This encodes CASSRTPDQETQYF.

In this sample, this clone turned up a few times. The chain links TRBV30 to TRBJ2-7, with 7 bases matching TRBD1. The V gene end was trimmed by 0 bases and the J gene end by 2 bases; junction bases not matched to a gene: 4. Germline CDR1 is GTSNPN and CDR2 is SVGIG (reference sequence). The length of the CDR3 is 14 residues. The CDR3 spells CAWSVGRGPYEQYF. The CDR3 DNA reads as TGTGCCTGGAGTGTAGGAAGGGGGCCCTACGAGCAGTACTTC.

There are a few counts of this clone. The rearrangement links TRBV7-2 to TRBJ1-1; D may be TRBD1 (6 bases). The CDR3 is made up of 14 amino acids. V was pared by 4 bases and J by 11 bases, with 20 bases between. CDR1 is SGHTA and CDR2 is FQGNSA in the germline V gene. In nucleotides, the CDR3 is TGTGCCAGCAGCTCCCGACAGGCTGGTCGAGGGGCTTTCTTT. This codes for CASSSRQAGRGAFF.

V gene TRBV25-1 combines with J gene TRBJ2-5; 8 nucleotides line up with TRBD1. The junction had 7 bases not matched to a gene; V was cut back by 3 bases and J by 1 base. The CDR3 extends over 16 amino acids. Germline loops: CDR1 MGHDK, CDR2 SYGVNS. CDR3 bases: TGTGCCAGCAGTGACAAAGACAGGGGTTCCCAAGAGACCCAGTACTTC. It translates to CASSDKDRGSQETQYF.

This sequence joins TRBV27 and TRBJ2-7, with D perhaps being TRBD1 or TRBD2 (6 bases each). V gave up 0 bases and J gave up 5 bases, with 14 bases separating them. Germline values: CDR1 MNHEY, CDR2 SMNVEV (reference sequence). CDR3 size: 15 residues. As DNA, the CDR3 is TGTGCCAGCAGTTTATCAGGGGGAGGTGAAAACGAGCAGTACTTC. It specifies CASSLSGGGENEQYF.